The rows below give T cell receptor beta chains drawn from one sample of a study of T cell repertoires in cytomegalovirus infection. MiXCR, applied by TCRdb to the reads, yields one record per CDR3 protein. The sample contains 450,000 to 600,000 distinct CDR3 sequences, approximately 10% of which appear only once. Sequences were obtained from PBMCs. These receptors came from a human donor in good health (CMV status not recorded). Some clones in this sample may be carry-over from other donors' samples. Each CDR3 is given with its conserved first and last residue. The D gene is left open where the match is weak. Expanded clones are given a class, and other clones once, few, many or no size at all.

clone_size	d_call	v_call	j_call	cdr3_aa	cdr3_nt
many	NA	TRBV12-5	TRBJ1-2	CASGPNSDGYTF	TGTGCTAGTGGCCCAAACTCGGATGGCTACACCTTC
many	NA	TRBV7-8	TRBJ1-3	CASIVGSAWGTIYF	TGTGCCAGCATCGTCGGGTCGGCCTGGGGCACCATATATTTT
few	NA	TRBV5-1	TRBJ2-7	CASSSLIGEQYF	TGCGCCAGCAGCTCGCTTATCGGCGAGCAGTACTTC
NA	NA	TRBV23-1	TRBJ2-1	CACRRPRFF	TGCGCCTGCAGGAGACCGAGGTTCTTC
many	TRBD1	TRBV5-6	TRBJ1-4	CASSSQTGVRNEKLFF	TGTGCCAGCAGCTCACAGACAGGGGTCAGGAATGAAAAACTGTTTTTT
few	NA	TRBV12-3/TRBV12-4	TRBJ1-1	CASSRGGTTEAFF	TGTGCCAGCAGCCGGGGGGGTACCACTGAAGCTTTCTTT
many	NA	TRBV7-2	TRBJ2-5	CASSVMGAGETQYF	TGTGCCAGCAGCGTAATGGGGGCGGGAGAGACCCAGTACTTC
many	NA	TRBV7-9	TRBJ1-3	CASSLAGFVGQNSGNTIYF	TGTGCCAGCAGCTTAGCGGGTTTTGTGGGGCAAAACTCTGGAAACACCATATATTTT
many	NA	TRBV15	TRBJ1-6	CATSRERRGAGSPLHF	TGTGCCACCAGCAGAGAAAGGCGGGGGGCTGGCTCACCCCTCCACTTT
many	TRBD1	TRBV18	TRBJ2-7	CASSGTGVSTYEQYF	TGTGCCAGCTCAGGGACAGGGGTCTCTACCTACGAGCAGTACTTC
many	TRBD1	TRBV12-3/TRBV12-4	TRBJ1-2	CASSPRTGRLYGYTF	TGTGCCAGCAGTCCTCGGACAGGGCGCCTCTATGGCTACACCTTC
few	NA	TRBV2	TRBJ2-5	CASSEIRQETQYF	TGTGCCAGCAGTGAAATCAGGCAAGAGACCCAGTACTTC
NA	NA	TRBV6-1	TRBJ1-1	CASRQDPLGTEAFF	TGTGCCAGCAGGCAAGACCCCTTGGGGACTGAAGCTTTCTTT
NA	NA	TRBV5-4	TRBJ2-1	CASSPGTVMNEQFF	TGTGCCAGCAGCCCTGGGACCGTTATGAATGAGCAGTTCTTC
NA	TRBD1	TRBV20-1	TRBJ2-7	CSASGQGPYEQYF	TGCAGTGCTTCGGGACAGGGCCCCTACGAGCAGTACTTC
few	TRBD1	TRBV18	TRBJ1-2	CASSPNRGPNYGYTF	TGTGCCAGCTCACCAAACAGGGGGCCTAACTATGGCTACACCTTC
NA	NA	TRBV2	TRBJ1-4	CASSDLSSAEKLFF	TGTGCCAGCAGTGATCTCAGCTCGGCGGAAAAACTGTTTTTT
many	NA	TRBV4-1	TRBJ1-5	CASSQEGRSYQPQHF	TGCGCCAGCAGCCAAGAAGGGAGGTCATATCAGCCCCAGCATTTT
NA	NA	TRBV7-9	TRBJ1-2	CASSLSQINYGYTF	TGTGCCAGCAGCTTATCCCAGATCAACTATGGCTACACCTTC
many	TRBD1	TRBV6-6	TRBJ1-2	CASSYEGARSGYTF	TGTGCCAGCAGTTATGAGGGGGCAAGGAGCGGCTACACCTTC
many	NA	TRBV7-8	TRBJ2-2	CASSLVGSELFF	TGTGCCAGCAGCTTAGTGGGATCGGAGCTGTTTTTT
many	TRBD1	TRBV10-3	TRBJ1-4	CATLPGQGREKLFF	TGTGCCACGCTCCCGGGACAGGGGAGAGAAAAACTGTTTTTT